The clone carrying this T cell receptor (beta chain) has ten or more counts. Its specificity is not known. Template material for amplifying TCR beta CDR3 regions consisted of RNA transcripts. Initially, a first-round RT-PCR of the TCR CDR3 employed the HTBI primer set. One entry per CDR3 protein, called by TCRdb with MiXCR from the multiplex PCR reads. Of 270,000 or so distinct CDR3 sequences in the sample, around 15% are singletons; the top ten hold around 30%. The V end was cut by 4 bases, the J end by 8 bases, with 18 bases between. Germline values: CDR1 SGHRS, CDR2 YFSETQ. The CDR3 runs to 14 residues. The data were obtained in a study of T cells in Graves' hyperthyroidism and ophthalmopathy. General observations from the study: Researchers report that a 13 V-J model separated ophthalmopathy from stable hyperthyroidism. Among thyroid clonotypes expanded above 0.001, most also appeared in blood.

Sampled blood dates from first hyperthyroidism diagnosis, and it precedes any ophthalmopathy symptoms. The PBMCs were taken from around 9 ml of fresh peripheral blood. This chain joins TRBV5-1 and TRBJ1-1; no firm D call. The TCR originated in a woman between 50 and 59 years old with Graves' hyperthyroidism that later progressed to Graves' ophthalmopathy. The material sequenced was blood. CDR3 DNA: TGCGCCAGCAGCCCCCCGGGTCAGACATCGGAAGCTTTCTTT. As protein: CASSPPGQTSEAFF.